The rows below give T cell receptor beta chains drawn from one sample of a study of blood T cell repertoires in COVID-19. The data were produced by immunoSEQ multiplex PCR, yet TCRdb's version contains in-frame clones alone and is incomplete. The sample contains approximately 280,000 clones, 70% to 90% of which appear only once. Source material: peripheral blood. These receptors were collected from a woman between 65 and 79 years old with acute or convalescent COVID-19. Each CDR3 is given with its conserved first and last residue.

j_gene: TRBJ2-7
v_gene: TRBV5-1
CDR3aa: CASSFSLAGAEQYF

j_gene: TRBJ2-5
v_gene: TRBV4-2
CDR3aa: CASSPTAGAQETQYF

j_gene: TRBJ1-2
v_gene: TRBV14
CDR3aa: CASGETGGLYGYTF

j_gene: TRBJ2-7
v_gene: TRBV5-1
CDR3aa: CASSRNTGDGYEQYF

j_gene: TRBJ1-3
v_gene: TRBV6-1
CDR3aa: CASSEQWTGGNTIYF

j_gene: TRBJ2-7
v_gene: TRBV6-5
CDR3aa: CASIPGQEAYEQYF

j_gene: TRBJ2-3
v_gene: TRBV6-5
CDR3aa: CASSRTGTPVGAQYF

j_gene: TRBJ1-4
v_gene: TRBV28
CDR3aa: CATEYTGGDEKLFF

j_gene: TRBJ2-1
v_gene: TRBV3-1/TRBV3-2
CDR3aa: CASSQGGLQFF

j_gene: TRBJ2-7
v_gene: TRBV5-1
CDR3aa: CASSLARSGVVEQYF

j_gene: TRBJ1-4
v_gene: TRBV6-5
CDR3aa: CASRRGRNEKLFF

j_gene: TRBJ2-1
v_gene: TRBV18
CDR3aa: CASSPPGGGLRNEQFF

j_gene: TRBJ1-1
v_gene: TRBV5-1
CDR3aa: CASSLVGDSFSEAFF

j_gene: TRBJ1-1
v_gene: TRBV12-3/TRBV12-4
CDR3aa: CASSVRQITEAFF

j_gene: TRBJ1-6
v_gene: TRBV6-5
CDR3aa: CASSYANRVGSPLHF

j_gene: TRBJ1-6
v_gene: TRBV5-1
CDR3aa: CASSLSGSPLHF

j_gene: TRBJ1-1
v_gene: TRBV18
CDR3aa: CASSPGVGTEAFF